Below, 28 T cell receptor beta chains from the same sample are listed, as sequenced in a study of T cell repertoires in cytomegalovirus infection. Each CDR3 protein is one row after TCRdb ran MiXCR on the reads. The table lists about 160,000 distinct CDR3 sequences, roughly a fifth of them singletons. These receptors' targets are unknown. The starting material was CD8+ T cells from cultured PBMCs, obtained from culture after CMV antigen stimulation. These receptor sequences come from a human donor in good health (CMV status not recorded). Some clones in this sample may be carry-over from other donors' samples.

The genes are TRBV27 and TRBJ1-4, with a possible D match to TRBD1 (6 bases). This CDR3 is 14 amino acids long. Germline-derived CDR1 and CDR2 are MNHEY and SMNVEV (reference sequence). V lost 8 bases to trimming and J lost 3 bases, with 13 bases between them. The CDR3 DNA sequence: TGTGCCAGCGGCCAGGGGCCGTCTAATGAAAAACTGTTTTTT. It is translated as CASGQGPSNEKLFF.

This chain uses TRBV11-2 with TRBJ1-2; a weak D match, TRBD1 (5 bases). Germline V lookup: CDR1 SGHAT, CDR2 FQNNGV. The CDR3 is made up of 15 amino acids. V lost 1 base, J lost 6 bases, and 15 bases lay in between. The DNA of the CDR3 is TGTGCCAGCAGCTTAGGGTGGGGGACCCTTCATGGCTACACCTTC. Translated: CASSLGWGTLHGYTF.

This clonotype was seen more than once but under ten times. This chain joins TRBV7-8 and TRBJ1-1; D ambiguous. CDR1 is SGHVS and CDR2 is FQNEAQ in the germline V gene. The CDR3 runs to 12 residues. The V and J ends lost 9 bases and 1 base respectively, with 9 bases between them. CDR3 protein: CASAIGNTEAFF. DNA of the CDR3: TGTGCCAGTGCTATAGGGAACACTGAAGCTTTCTTT.

The V and J genes are TRBV12-3 or TRBV12-4 and TRBJ1-5, with 9 bases matching TRBD1. The CDR3 spans 15 residues. V gave up 7 bases and J gave up 6 bases; unmatched junction bases: 10. The DNA for the CDR3 is TGTGCCAGCATGGGACAGGGCTCGATTAGTCAGCCCCAGCATTTT. Residues: CASMGQGSISQPQHF.

This clonotype occurred a few times. The V gene is TRBV7-2, the J gene TRBJ2-5; 7 bases are shared with TRBD1. With V trimmed by 0 bases and J by 5 bases, 6 bases remained unmatched. Germline V gives CDR1 SGHTA, CDR2 FQGNSA. This CDR3 region has 15 residues. The CDR3 coding sequence is TGTGCCAGCAGCTTAGCAGGGGGCGCCTTGGAGACCCAGTACTTC. Protein sequence: CASSLAGGALETQYF.

The genes are TRBV7-8 and TRBJ1-2; 8 positions match TRBD1. Germline V gives CDR1 SGHVS, CDR2 FQNEAQ. The CDR3 has 14 amino acids. The ends lost 4 bases at V and 4 bases at J; junction bases unmatched: 5. Here the CDR3 reads CASSSPGGTYGYTF. For the CDR3, the DNA is TGTGCCAGCAGCTCGCCAGGGGGCACCTATGGCTACACCTTC.

V is TRBV13 and J is TRBJ1-2; 10 bases match TRBD1. With V trimmed by 4 bases and J by 6 bases, 8 bases remained unmatched. The CDR3 length is 15 residues. Germline CDR1 and CDR2: PRHDT and FYEKMQ (reference sequence). The DNA for the CDR3 is TGTGCCAGCAGCTCCCCGGACAGGGGGGAGGATGGCTACACCTTC. Translation: CASSSPDRGEDGYTF.

This clonotype was observed a few times. The chain carries TRBV5-1 and TRBJ2-1; D is unresolved. The CDR3 totals 12 residues. Trimming took off 3 bases at V and 6 bases at J, with 7 bases between the two ends. Germline V lookup: CDR1 SGHRS, CDR2 YFSETQ. CDR3 nucleotide sequence: TGCGCCAGCAGCTCCACCTCCAATGAGCAGTTCTTC. This sequence encodes CASSSTSNEQFF.

This clonotype was observed a handful of times. V gene TRBV7-9 combines with J gene TRBJ2-7; D is possibly TRBD2 (6 bases). Trimming took 7 bases from V and 2 from J, leaving 15 bases between them. The germline V gene has CDR1 SEHNR and CDR2 FQNEAQ (reference sequence). This CDR3 spans 14 amino acids. CDR3 protein: CASTKGTSPYEQYF. The CDR3 DNA is TGTGCCAGCACAAAAGGGACTTCACCCTACGAGCAGTACTTC.

The sample holds a few counts of this clonotype. The chain links TRBV6-2 or TRBV6-3 to TRBJ1-1; TRBD1 might be the D (5 bases). V gave up 5 bases and J gave up 5 bases, with 18 bases separating them. The CDR3 loop spans 15 amino acids. CDR1 is MNHEY, CDR2 SVGEGT, per germline. CDR3 in DNA: TGTGCCAGCAGTGCCTCCTATCGGGGGAATACTGAAGCTTTCTTT. Protein product: CASSASYRGNTEAFF.

The chain combines TRBV11-2 with TRBJ2-3; D gene ambiguous. This CDR3 has 11 residues. CDR1 and CDR2 (germline): SGHAT, FQNNGV. Trimming took off 2 bases at V and 6 bases at J, with 3 bases between the two ends. The CDR3 loop reads CASSLMDTQYF. DNA for the CDR3: TGTGCCAGCAGCTTAATGGATACGCAGTATTTT.

This clonotype was picked up many times. V is TRBV7-2 and J is TRBJ1-5; tentative D call: TRBD1 (5 bases). V shed 5 bases and J shed 4 bases, with 21 bases lying between them. Germline CDR1 SGHTA, CDR2 FQGNSA. This CDR3 spans 17 amino acids. CDR3 sequence: CASSPTRTGLSNQPQHF. In nucleotides, the CDR3 is TGTGCCAGCAGCCCAACCCGGACGGGGCTCTCAAATCAGCCCCAGCATTTT.

The sample holds a few counts of this clonotype. This sequence joins TRBV28 and TRBJ1-1; 8 nucleotides match TRBD1. This CDR3 spans 14 amino acids. Losses at the gene ends were 2 bases for V and 7 bases for J; bases not matched to a gene: 6. Per germline, CDR1 MDHEN and CDR2 SYDVKM. The CDR3: CASSLRQGAIEAFF. In DNA form, the CDR3 reads TGTGCCAGCAGTTTAAGGCAGGGGGCAATTGAAGCTTTCTTT.

V and J are TRBV10-3 and TRBJ2-6; unclear D gene. Per the germline V gene, CDR1 is ENHRY and CDR2 is SYGVKD. There are 18 residues in the CDR3. Between the trimmed V and J ends, which lost 6 bases and 0 bases, there was a span of 18 bases. CDR3 sequence reads: CAIRGPTPGTSGANVLTF. The CDR3 coding sequence is TGTGCCATCAGGGGCCCCACCCCCGGAACCTCTGGGGCCAACGTCCTGACTTTC.

This clonotype appeared a few times. The rearrangement joins TRBV4-1 to TRBJ2-2; weak D call: TRBD1 (5 bases). Germline assignment: CDR1 MGHRA and CDR2 YSYEKL. This CDR3 is built from 16 residues. Between the trimmed V and J ends, which lost 4 bases and 1 base, there was a span of 13 bases. As DNA, the CDR3 is TGCGCCAGCAGCCGACTCAGGGAAATGAACACCGGGGAGCTGTTTTTT. The encoded protein is CASSRLREMNTGELFF.

The V call is TRBV7-2, the J call TRBJ1-2; TRBD1 matches 7 bases. CDR1 and CDR2 from the germline V gene are SGHTA and FQGNSA. J lost 5 bases, V lost 0 bases, and 6 bases had no gene match. This CDR3 has 15 amino acids. In DNA, the CDR3 is TGTGCCAGCAGCTTAGCGGGGAAGACAGGGTATGGCTACACCTTC. Translated, it gives CASSLAGKTGYGYTF.

This chain links TRBV12-3 or TRBV12-4 with TRBJ1-4, with D perhaps matching TRBD1 (5 bases). Deletions cut 5 bases from V and 0 bases from J, with 13 bases between. CDR3 length equals 16 residues. CDR3 amino acids: CASSPSRGATNEKLFF. The CDR3 DNA is TGTGCCAGCAGTCCATCCCGGGGGGCAACTAATGAAAAACTGTTTTTT.

This clonotype was seen a few times. V gene TRBV6-2 or TRBV6-3 combines with J gene TRBJ2-1; either TRBD1 or TRBD2 may fit D (6 bases each). Between the trimmed V and J ends, which lost 9 bases and 7 bases, there was a span of 19 bases. There are 14 residues in the CDR3. Germline V gene sequence: CDR1 MNHEY, CDR2 SVGEGT. The CDR3 bases are TGTGCCAGTCCGGGGGCACAAGCTCTAAATGAGCAGTTCTTC. The encoded protein is CASPGAQALNEQFF.

The sample holds a few counts of this clonotype. The chain recombines TRBV28 with TRBJ2-2, with TRBD1 matching 9 bases. V gave up 5 bases and J gave up 3 bases; unmatched junction bases: 16. Germline V gene lookup returns CDR1 MDHEN and CDR2 SYDVKM. The CDR3 has 19 residues. The CDR3 is CASSAPETGGSWYTGELFF. The CDR3 region has the DNA TGTGCCAGCAGTGCCCCTGAGACAGGGGGTTCGTGGTACACCGGGGAGCTGTTTTTT.

The chain couples TRBV2 to TRBJ1-5, with D possibly matching TRBD1 (6 bases). V was cut by 5 bases and J by 2 bases, with 13 bases left in between. Germline-derived CDR1 and CDR2 are SNHLY and FYNNEI. This CDR3 spans 15 amino acids. CDR3 in amino acids: CASSRQGFGNQPQHF. The CDR3 bases are TGTGCCAGCAGTCGCCAGGGGTTTGGCAATCAGCCCCAGCATTTT.

This sequence joins TRBV29-1 and TRBJ2-3, with D possibly TRBD2 on 6 matching bases. Germline V CDR1 and CDR2: SQVTM, ANQGSEA. Trimming stripped 6 bases from V and 0 bases from J, with 22 bases between. This CDR3 comprises 17 residues. The CDR3 here is CSVDSGNSPTSTDTQYF. The CDR3 DNA follows: TGCAGCGTCGATAGCGGTAACTCGCCTACTAGCACAGATACGCAGTATTTT.

V is TRBV7-2 and J is TRBJ1-6; D gene uncertain. CDR1 and CDR2 from the germline V gene are SGHTA and FQGNSA. With 3 bases removed from V and 0 bases from J, the gap between germline ends came to 9 bases. This CDR3 region has 16 residues. CDR3 region: CASSFSGSSYNSPLHF. The CDR3 DNA reads as TGTGCCAGCAGCTTTAGCGGGAGCTCCTATAATTCACCCCTCCACTTT. The entire variable domain, with the rest obtained from reference TRBV7-2 and TRBJ1-6, is as follows: GAGVSQSPSNKVTEKGKDVELRCDPISGHTALYWYRQSLGQGLEFLIYFQGNSAPDKSGLPSDRFSAERTGGSVSTLTIQRTQQEDSAVYLCASSFSGSSYNSPLHFGNGTRLTVT.

The chain employs TRBV30 and TRBJ1-5; D may be TRBD1 (5 bases). This CDR3 has 12 amino acids. V gave up 0 bases and J gave up 7 bases, with 7 bases separating them. CDR1 and CDR2 from the germline V gene are GTSNPN and SVGIG (reference sequence). The CDR3 DNA reads TGTGCCTGGAGTGTAACAGGACAGCCCCAGCATTTT. Translated, it gives CAWSVTGQPQHF.

The chain uses TRBV12-3 or TRBV12-4 and TRBJ2-6; 11 nucleotides line up with TRBD1. This CDR3 region has 17 residues. J lost 1 base, V lost 5 bases, and 4 bases had no gene match. DNA of the CDR3: TGTGCCAGCAGTCGAGGGACAGGGGGGTCTGGGGCCAACGTCCTGACTTTC. Protein: CASSRGTGGSGANVLTF.

The chain joins TRBV6-1 to TRBJ1-1; 7 positions match TRBD1. The germline CDR1 and CDR2 sequences are MNHNS and SASEGT. The CDR3 covers 13 residues. The V and J ends lost 8 bases and 1 base, in that order; junction bases with no gene match: 4. Here the CDR3 DNA reads TGTGCCAGCCCGACAGGGACGAACACTGAAGCTTTCTTT. This codes for CASPTGTNTEAFF.

The chain couples TRBV7-6 to TRBJ2-2; D remains ambiguous. V was cut by 1 base and J by 8 bases, with 17 bases left in between. The CDR3 spans 16 residues. CDR1 and CDR2 (germline): SGHVS, FNYEAQ. CDR3 amino acids: CASSLVPQVEFGELFF. The CDR3 nucleotides read TGTGCCAGCAGCTTAGTACCGCAGGTGGAATTTGGGGAGCTGTTTTTT.

V usage is TRBV12-3 or TRBV12-4 and J usage is TRBJ2-1; the D is unclear. This CDR3 region has 15 residues. Trimming stripped 4 bases from V and 1 base from J, with 11 bases between. CDR3 sequence: CASSSYDPSYNEQFF. CDR3 coding DNA: TGTGCCAGCAGTTCATACGACCCGTCCTACAATGAGCAGTTCTTC.

This clonotype was counted only a few times. The rearrangement joins TRBV7-9 to TRBJ2-1; D gene unclear. CDR3 size: 13 residues. Germline V gene sequence: CDR1 SEHNR, CDR2 FQNEAQ (reference sequence). V lost 5 bases to trimming and J lost 3 bases, with 8 bases between them. The chain's CDR3 is CASSPSLYNEQFF. CDR3 DNA: TGTGCCAGCAGCCCCTCCCTCTACAATGAGCAGTTCTTC.